These 27 T cell receptor beta chains came from one sample sequenced in a study of early T cells in non-severe SARS-CoV-2 infection. TCRdb processed the 5' RACE reads anew with MiXCR; each CDR3 protein has one entry. The repertoire holds some 22,000 distinct CDR3 sequences, approximately 5% seen once, with 7.8% in the top ten. Sequenced: whole blood. Every receptor here comes from an adult who was a healthcare worker with PCR-confirmed SARS-CoV-2 infection or an uninfected control (not recorded which).

V usage is TRBV7-2 and J usage is TRBJ1-4; TRBD1 is a possible D gene (5 bases). The CDR3 is 15 residues long. Germline CDR1 and CDR2: SGHTA and FQGNSA. V dropped 5 bases and J dropped 2 bases, with 12 bases sitting between them. CDR3 loop: CASSPSGSTNEKLFF. CDR3 sequence (DNA): TGTGCCAGCAGCCCATCAGGGTCCACTAATGAAAAACTGTTTTTT.

The table lists this clonotype with many counts. The chain couples TRBV7-2 to TRBJ2-3; TRBD1 matches at 9 bases. Germline CDR1 reads SGHTA; CDR2 reads FQGNSA. J gave up 5 bases and V 5 bases, and 8 bases lay outside the gene matches. The CDR3 runs to 15 residues. In nucleotides, the CDR3 is TGTGCCAGCAGCCCCGGGGGACAGGGAAGAGATACGCAGTATTTT. This encodes CASSPGGQGRDTQYF.

This clonotype was seen ten or more times. The CDR3 sequence: CSQRQGRGETQYF. The DNA of the CDR3 is TGCAGCCAAAGACAGGGAAGGGGAGAGACCCAGTACTTC. The V and J genes are TRBV29-1 and TRBJ2-5; 7 bases map to TRBD1. The CDR3 spans 13 residues. Germline CDR1 reads SQVTM; CDR2 reads ANQGSEA. The trim removed 8 bases at V and 4 bases at J, leaving 10 bases unmatched.

This clonotype was seen at least ten times. The chain is built from TRBV20-1 and TRBJ2-1, with 9 positions matching TRBD2. The germline V gene encodes CDR1 DFQATT and CDR2 SNEGSKA (reference sequence). The CDR3 consists of 16 residues. Trimming at V came to 1 base and at J to 0 bases, leaving 4 bases not matched to a gene. The chain's CDR3 is CSARGASGASYNEQFF. DNA of the CDR3: TGCAGTGCTAGAGGGGCTAGCGGGGCCTCCTACAATGAGCAGTTCTTC.

This clonotype was recorded many times. The chain uses TRBV7-2 and TRBJ2-1, with 12 nucleotides matching TRBD2. There are 16 residues in the CDR3. The V and J ends lost 1 base and 7 bases, in that order; junction bases with no gene match: 5. Germline CDR1 reads SGHTA; CDR2 reads FQGNSA. The CDR3 loop reads CASSLEPSGGANEQFF. Written as DNA, the CDR3 is TGTGCCAGCAGCTTAGAACCTAGCGGGGGGGCAAATGAGCAGTTCTTC.

The table lists this clonotype with many counts. The V gene is TRBV5-6, the J gene TRBJ1-1, with D perhaps matching TRBD1 (5 bases). CDR1 and CDR2 from the germline V gene are SGHDT and YYEEEE. This CDR3 has 14 amino acids. V dropped 7 bases and J dropped 3 bases, with 16 bases sitting between them. Written as DNA, the CDR3 is TGTGCCAGCGTCTTGGGGGGACTATACACTGAAGCTTTCTTT. Protein: CASVLGGLYTEAFF.

This clonotype was seen at least ten times. The rearrangement joins TRBV5-6 to TRBJ2-5; D might be TRBD2 (6 bases). The CDR3 is 15 residues long. V was pared by 0 bases and J by 5 bases, with 14 bases between. CDR1 is SGHDT and CDR2 is YYEEEE in the germline V gene. CDR3 residues: CASSLELGGAETQYF. CDR3 nucleotide sequence: TGTGCCAGCAGCTTGGAGTTAGGCGGGGCGGAGACCCAGTACTTC.

By sample share, this clonotype is medium-sized. The chain links TRBV9 to TRBJ2-3; unclear D gene. CDR3 length: 14 amino acids. Deletions cut 5 bases from V and 0 bases from J, with 10 bases between. Germline values: CDR1 SGDLS, CDR2 YYNGEE. The CDR3 sequence is CASSFLPSTDTQYF. CDR3 nucleotide sequence: TGTGCCAGCAGTTTTCTTCCTAGCACAGATACGCAGTATTTT.

V usage is TRBV20-1 and J usage is TRBJ2-1; weak D call: TRBD1 (5 bases). Trimming pared 3 bases from V and 8 bases from J, leaving 17 bases between. This CDR3 contains 14 residues. CDR1 and CDR2 from the germline V gene are DFQATT and SNEGSKA (reference sequence). The CDR3 reads CSASSGPGLDEQFF. In DNA form, the CDR3 reads TGCAGTGCTAGTTCCGGACCAGGGCTTGATGAGCAGTTCTTC.

This clonotype showed up many times. The chain links TRBV4-3 to TRBJ2-1; 7 bases fit TRBD1. Per the germline V gene, CDR1 is LGHNA and CDR2 is YSLEER. Trimming took 6 bases from V and 5 from J; bases not matched to a gene: 1. CDR3 length: 12 amino acids. CDR3 in DNA: TGCGCCAGCAGGGACAGGAACAATGAGCAGTTCTTC. This gives the protein CASRDRNNEQFF.

This clonotype was observed many times. The chain employs TRBV27 and TRBJ2-3, with TRBD2 matching over 10 bases. This CDR3 is built from 17 residues. Losses at the gene ends were 1 base for V and 8 bases for J; bases not matched to a gene: 12. CDR1 and CDR2 (germline): MNHEY, SMNVEV (reference sequence). In nucleotides, the CDR3 is TGTGCCAGCAGTTTATATTTAACGCCGGGACTAGCGTCTACGCAGTATTTT. Amino acid sequence: CASSLYLTPGLASTQYF.

The table lists this clonotype with many counts. The chain carries TRBV20-1 and TRBJ2-7, with 9 bases lining up with TRBD1. V was pared by 5 bases and J by 3 bases, with 11 bases of the junction left unmatched. Per germline, CDR1 DFQATT and CDR2 SNEGSKA (reference sequence). The CDR3 sequence is 15 residues long. Written as DNA, the CDR3 is TGCAGTGCTGAATCTCGGGACAGGGCTATCTACGAGCAGTACTTC. Its protein is CSAESRDRAIYEQYF.

In its sample, this clonotype was seen many times. V gene TRBV9 combines with J gene TRBJ2-1; TRBD2 matches 12 bases. CDR3 length: 16 amino acids. Germline loops: CDR1 SGDLS, CDR2 YYNGEE. Trimming at V came to 3 bases and at J to 4 bases, leaving 5 bases not matched to a gene. CDR3 in amino acids: CASSARLAGAYNEQFF. The CDR3 nucleotides are TGTGCCAGCAGCGCCCGACTAGCGGGGGCTTACAATGAGCAGTTCTTC.

This clonotype was observed many times. The chain combines TRBV19 with TRBJ2-3; 9 bases are a match to TRBD1. Germline assignment: CDR1 LNHDA and CDR2 SQIVND (reference sequence). The CDR3 has 15 residues. V dropped 5 bases and J dropped 2; count of bases not matched to a gene: 5. CDR3 coding DNA: TGTGCCAGTAGTTCAAGGGACAGGGACACAGATACGCAGTATTTT. Translating it yields CASSSRDRDTDTQYF. Filled out from reference TRBV19 and TRBJ2-3, the complete variable domain reads DGGITQSPKYLFRKEGQNVTLSCEQNLNHDAMYWYRQDPGQGLRLIYYSQIVNDFQKGDIAEGYSVSREKKESFPLTVTSAQKNPTAFYLCASSSRDRDTDTQYFGPGTRLTVL.

In this sample, this clonotype turned up many times. The chain joins TRBV6-5 to TRBJ1-1; no firm D call. The germline V gene has CDR1 MNHEY and CDR2 SVGAGI. Trimming cost V 5 bases and J 4 bases, with 14 bases left between them. The CDR3 extends over 14 amino acids. CDR3 DNA: TGTGCCAGCAGTGGGGTCTCGTCGGGCACTGAAGCTTTCTTT. Protein: CASSGVSSGTEAFF.

This clonotype qualifies as medium-sized (0.01 to 0.1%). This chain connects TRBV12-3 or TRBV12-4 to TRBJ1-2; 7 nucleotides agree with TRBD1. J lost 8 bases, V lost 2 bases, and 5 bases had no gene match. The CDR3 sequence is 13 residues long. The CDR3 spells CASSLRDSGGYTF. CDR3 DNA: TGTGCCAGCAGTTTACGGGACAGTGGGGGCTACACCTTC.

This clonotype counts as medium-sized. The rearrangement links TRBV9 to TRBJ2-2; D unclear. CDR1 is SGDLS, CDR2 YYNGEE, per germline. The CDR3 is made up of 16 amino acids. The V gene lost 0 bases and the J gene lost 3 bases, with 12 bases spanning the gap. CDR3 bases: TGTGCCAGCAGCGTAGGTCCAAGCCACGACACCGGGGAGCTGTTTTTT. It specifies CASSVGPSHDTGELFF. Combining the CDR3 with reference TRBV9 and TRBJ2-2 gives the whole variable domain DSGVTQTPKHLITATGQRVTLRCSPRSGDLSVYWYQQSLDQGLQFLIQYYNGEERAKGNILERFSAQQFPDLHSELNLSSLELGDSALYFCASSVGPSHDTGELFFGEGSRLTVL.

The rearrangement joins TRBV29-1 to TRBJ2-3; TRBD1 aligns across 8 bases. Trimming removed 8 bases from V and 11 bases from J; junction bases left unmatched: 15. This CDR3 is 13 amino acids long. CDR1 SQVTM and CDR2 ANQGSEA come from the germline V gene. CDR3 nucleotides: TGCAGCACCGGACAGGGTGTCCCTGGCGGGCAGTATTTT. Encoded protein: CSTGQGVPGGQYF.

This clonotype has ten or more counts. The J gene is TRBJ1-1, the V gene TRBV29-1, with D possibly being TRBD1 (6 bases). Germline CDR1 reads SQVTM; CDR2 reads ANQGSEA. Trimming removed 4 bases at V and 1 base at J, with 10 bases between. The CDR3 sequence is 13 residues long. Here the CDR3 reads CSVVGGSNTEAFF. DNA for the CDR3: TGCAGCGTTGTAGGGGGGTCGAACACTGAAGCTTTCTTT.

This clonotype came up many times. V is TRBV6-2 or TRBV6-3 and J is TRBJ2-7, with D unresolved. Per germline, CDR1 MNHEY and CDR2 SVGEGT. The length of the CDR3 is 14 residues. The V and J ends lost 0 bases and 1 base respectively, with 7 bases between them. As DNA, the CDR3 is TGTGCCAGCAGTTACTCGATAGTATCCTACGAGCAGTACTTC. This translates into CASSYSIVSYEQYF.

This clonotype was detected many times. The chain links TRBV20-1 to TRBJ1-4, with a weak D call TRBD1 (5 bases). Trimming took off 2 bases at V and 8 bases at J, with 12 bases between the two ends. Germline V gene sequence: CDR1 DFQATT, CDR2 SNEGSKA (reference sequence). The CDR3 loop spans 13 amino acids. The CDR3 loop is CSARSQGGEKLFF. CDR3 in DNA: TGCAGTGCTAGATCCCAGGGAGGCGAAAAACTGTTTTTT.

The sample holds many counts of this clonotype. The chain carries TRBV6-2 or TRBV6-3 and TRBJ2-5; the match to TRBD2 covers 11 bases. The CDR3 is 14 amino acids. V shed 4 bases and J 4 bases; nucleotides not matched to a gene: 2. Germline-derived CDR1 and CDR2 are MNHEY and SVGEGT. The CDR3 here is CASSSGTSGETQYF. The CDR3 bases are TGTGCCAGCAGTTCGGGGACTAGCGGAGAGACCCAGTACTTC.

In its sample, this clonotype was seen a few times. The rearrangement uses TRBV13 and TRBJ1-1, with a tentative D call TRBD1 (6 bases). The V end lost 1 base, the J end lost 1 base, and 10 bases lay between the germline ends. The germline V gene encodes CDR1 PRHDT and CDR2 FYEKMQ (reference sequence). The CDR3 loop spans 15 amino acids. The CDR3 DNA reads TGTGCCAGCAGCTTAGAAACAGGGAAGAACACTGAAGCTTTCTTT. It specifies CASSLETGKNTEAFF.

This clonotype was picked up a small number of times. This chain's CDR3 is CASSYPRGLAGEQYF. For the CDR3, the DNA is TGTGCCAGCAGTTACCCGCGGGGACTAGCCGGCGAGCAGTACTTC. The chain combines TRBV6-2 or TRBV6-3 with TRBJ2-7; 9 nucleotides agree with TRBD2. CDR3 length equals 15 residues. Germline CDR1 MNHEY, CDR2 SVGEGT. V lost 2 bases, J lost 6 bases, and 8 bases stayed unmatched.

The genes are TRBV7-2 and TRBJ2-5; the D is unclear. Germline lookup yields CDR1 SGHTA and CDR2 FQGNSA. Trimming pared 1 base from V and 4 bases from J, leaving 7 bases between. This CDR3 has 13 amino acids. This chain's CDR3 is CASSLEARETQYF. CDR3 bases: TGTGCCAGCAGCTTAGAAGCGCGAGAGACCCAGTACTTC.

This clonotype was counted at least ten times. J is TRBJ1-2 and V is TRBV18; a weak D match, TRBD1 (6 bases). CDR1 is KGHSH and CDR2 is LQKENI in the germline V gene. Trimming took 3 bases from V and 1 from J, leaving 12 bases between them. CDR3 length equals 15 residues. This chain's CDR3 is CASSPGHRINYGYTF. Written as DNA, the CDR3 is TGTGCCAGCTCACCGGGACATAGGATTAACTATGGCTACACCTTC.

This clonotype occurred many times. This chain uses TRBV4-1 with TRBJ2-1; D call uncertain. Germline CDR1 reads MGHRA; CDR2 reads YSYEKL. With 1 base removed from V and 5 bases from J, the gap between germline ends came to 21 bases. CDR3 length equals 18 residues. CDR3 amino acids: CASSQGFHGSQWDNEQFF. The CDR3 nucleotides are TGCGCCAGCAGCCAAGGATTTCATGGGTCTCAATGGGACAATGAGCAGTTCTTC.